What follows are 17 T cell receptor beta chains derived from one specimen sequenced in a study of circulating tumor DNA in untreated peripheral T-cell lymphoma. TCRdb keeps only in-frame clones here, not all; method: immunoSEQ multiplex PCR. The sample yields fewer than 3,500 clones, 61% seen once. Sequenced material: tumor tissue. The receptors here all came from a human donor with peripheral T-cell lymphoma.

This clone was seen more than once but under ten times. The rearrangement uses TRBV18 and TRBJ2-5; D not certain. Per germline, CDR1 KGHSH and CDR2 LQKENI. V lost 4 bases to trimming and J lost 4 bases, with 16 bases between them. This CDR3 spans 15 amino acids. CDR3 bases: TGTGCCAGCTCACGTCTAGACCATCCCGCAGAGACCCAGTACTTC. It yields the protein CASSRLDHPAETQYF.

This clone has a single count. Written as DNA, the CDR3 is TGTGCCTGGAAGATCTCTGGGGCCAACGTCCTGACTTTC. Protein: CAWKISGANVLTF. V usage is TRBV30 and J usage is TRBJ2-6; D unclear. V lost 4 bases and J 0 bases, leaving 4 bases between the germline ends. Germline V gives CDR1 GTSNPN, CDR2 SVGIG (reference sequence). The CDR3 is 13 residues long.

The J gene is TRBJ1-4, the V gene TRBV6-8; possibly TRBD1 for D (6 bases). The ends were cut back, 6 bases at V and 8 bases at J, with 13 bases in the middle. The CDR3 totals 13 residues. Germline V CDR1 and CDR2: MNHGY, SAAAGT. For the CDR3, the DNA is TGTGCCAGCAGCCCGGGACATGGAGAAAAACTGTTTTTT. Its translation is CASSPGHGEKLFF.

The rearrangement links TRBV6-8 to TRBJ1-1; D remains unclear. The V gene's germline CDR1 is MNHGY and CDR2 SAAAGT. The V end lost 5 bases, the J end lost 5 bases, and 15 bases lay between the germline ends. The CDR3 is 14 amino acids. CDR3 bases: TGTGCCAGCAGTGTCGGTTCAGGCCGGACTGAAGCTTTCTTT. It specifies CASSVGSGRTEAFF.

The chain is built from TRBV19 and TRBJ2-3; D ambiguous. The V gene lost 1 base and the J gene lost 2 bases, with 7 bases spanning the gap. The CDR3 extends over 14 amino acids. From germline, CDR1 is LNHDA and CDR2 SQIVND (reference sequence). The DNA of the CDR3 is TGTGCCAGTAGTATAGTCGGAGTCACAGATACGCAGTATTTT. Its protein is CASSIVGVTDTQYF.

The chain is built from TRBV6-7 and TRBJ1-1, with TRBD1 as a possible D gene (6 bases). TRBV6-7 carries the ORF label, with uncertain function. Trimming removed 0 bases at V and 1 base at J, with 9 bases between. The CDR3 length is 15 residues. CDR3 residues: CASSYSGGQNTEAFF. The CDR3 bases are TGTGCCAGCAGTTACTCAGGGGGGCAGAACACTGAAGCTTTCTTT.

The gene calls are TRBV11-3 and TRBJ2-5; TRBD2 is a possible D gene (6 bases). In germline, CDR1 is SGHNT, CDR2 YENEEA. This CDR3 contains 14 residues. V gave up 2 bases and J gave up 2 bases, with 9 bases separating them. The CDR3 coding sequence is TGTGCCAGCAGCTTAATGACTAGTCAAGAGACCCAGTACTTC. Its protein is CASSLMTSQETQYF. Filled out from reference TRBV11-3 and TRBJ2-5, the complete variable domain reads EAGVVQSPRYKIIEKKQPVAFWCNPISGHNTLYWYLQNLGQGPELLIRYENEEAVDDSQLPKDRFSAERLKGVDSTLKIQPAELGDSAVYLCASSLMTSQETQYFGPGTRLLVL.

The chain recombines TRBV6-7 with TRBJ1-4; D unresolved. TRBV6-7 belongs to the ORF category, with a function that is uncertain. V was trimmed by 0 bases and J by 4 bases, leaving 9 bases between them. This CDR3 is built from 15 residues. The chain's CDR3 is CASSYSRVNNEKLFF. CDR3 sequence (DNA): TGTGCCAGCAGTTACTCACGGGTCAATAATGAAAAACTGTTTTTT.

The V gene is TRBV19, the J gene TRBJ2-7, with TRBD2 matching over 8 bases. Trimming removed 3 bases from V and 3 bases from J; junction bases left unmatched: 4. Germline lookup yields CDR1 LNHDA and CDR2 SQIVND (reference sequence). The CDR3 covers 14 residues. For the CDR3, the DNA is TGTGCCAGTAGTATTACGGGGGGGGTCTACGAGCAGTACTTC. This translates into CASSITGGVYEQYF.

This clone was detected a few times. V is TRBV30 and J is TRBJ2-7; D is possibly TRBD1 or TRBD2 (5 bases each). The CDR3 covers 15 residues. Per germline, CDR1 GTSNPN and CDR2 SVGIG (reference sequence). Trimming shortened V by 1 base and J by 0 bases, and 13 bases separated the two germline ends. The CDR3, as DNA: TGTGCCTGGAGTGGTGGCAGGGAGAGCTCCTACGAGCAGTACTTC. Translated, it gives CAWSGGRESSYEQYF.

The chain couples TRBV11-3 to TRBJ2-5; 7 nucleotides match TRBD2. Germline lookup yields CDR1 SGHNT and CDR2 YENEEA. Losses at the gene ends were 5 bases for V and 0 bases for J; bases not matched to a gene: 9. There are 16 residues in the CDR3. DNA for the CDR3: TGTGCCAGCAGCCCCCGGGGAGCGGGGAACCAAGAGACCCAGTACTTC. This encodes CASSPRGAGNQETQYF.

This clone appeared once. The rearrangement links TRBV19 to TRBJ2-6, with D possibly matching TRBD1 (6 bases). The CDR3 sequence is 15 residues long. Germline-derived CDR1 and CDR2 are LNHDA and SQIVND (reference sequence). Between the trimmed V and J ends, which lost 7 bases and 4 bases, there was a span of 14 bases. CDR3 residues: CASTRMGAGANVLTF. CDR3 coding DNA: TGTGCCAGTACGCGCATGGGGGCAGGGGCCAACGTCCTGACTTTC.

The chain has TRBV19 and TRBJ1-5, with D perhaps matching TRBD1 (5 bases). From germline, CDR1 is LNHDA and CDR2 SQIVND (reference sequence). V lost 8 bases and J 9 bases, leaving 17 bases between the germline ends. The CDR3 is 13 residues long. Written as DNA, the CDR3 is TGTGCCAGTCATGACGGGGGAGACTCGCCCCAGCATTTT. This codes for CASHDGGDSPQHF.

The chain couples TRBV19 to TRBJ2-3; tentatively, D is TRBD2 (5 bases). This CDR3 is built from 15 residues. V dropped 7 bases and J dropped 0 bases, with 14 bases sitting between them. Per germline, CDR1 LNHDA and CDR2 SQIVND (reference sequence). CDR3 bases: TGTGCCAGTAAGCCCCTCGGACTGAGCACAGATACGCAGTATTTT. Translation gives CASKPLGLSTDTQYF.

The V gene is TRBV2, the J gene TRBJ2-5; D is ambiguous. The CDR3 is 12 residues long. Germline assignment: CDR1 SNHLY and CDR2 FYNNEI. V was cut by 6 bases and J by 2 bases, with 7 bases left in between. CDR3 nucleotides: TGTGCCAGCAGAGGGATGCAAGAGACCCAGTACTTC. Protein product: CASRGMQETQYF.

The chain uses TRBV11-3 and TRBJ2-2; D possibly corresponds to TRBD1 (6 bases). This CDR3 has 16 amino acids. V was pared by 0 bases and J by 0 bases, with 8 bases between. The germline V gene has CDR1 SGHNT and CDR2 YENEEA. Written as DNA, the CDR3 is TGTGCCAGCAGCTTAGACGGGACACCGAACACCGGGGAGCTGTTTTTT. Amino acid sequence: CASSLDGTPNTGELFF.

Judged by abundance, this clone is medium-sized. The chain employs TRBV19 and TRBJ1-5; 10 positions match TRBD1. With V trimmed by 5 bases and J by 6 bases, 7 bases remained unmatched. The CDR3 has 15 residues. Looked up from germline, CDR1 is LNHDA and CDR2 is SQIVND (reference sequence). CDR3 sequence (DNA): TGTGCCAGTAGTGACCGGGACAGGGGTAGTCAGCCCCAGCATTTT. Its protein product is CASSDRDRGSQPQHF.